This T cell receptor beta chain was recorded in a study of blood T cell repertoires in COVID-19. Study background: Some COVID-19 samples were acute and others convalescent; all came from the United States, Italy and Spain.

Source study methods: Nucleated cell counts were estimated from reference gene primer amplification. Here immunoSEQ multiplex PCR was the method, and the copy in TCRdb shows in-frame clones only, minus some. D and trimming were read from the DNA, whereas the V and J calls and clone size are those reported in that table. The data show some 310,000 clones, 90% seen once. Unmatched junction bases numbered 12, after V lost 5 bases and J lost 6 bases. Germline CDR1 MDHEN, CDR2 SYDVKM. This CDR3 contains 15 residues. The gene calls are TRBV28 and TRBJ2-7; 8 bases fit TRBD1. The sequencing input was peripheral blood. The sequence was collected from a woman in her 30s with COVID-19, enrolled during active disease. The DNA for the CDR3 is TGTGCCAGCAGTCCCTTGGACAGGGATAGGGGCGAGCAGTACTTC. Protein product: CASSPLDRDRGEQYF.